Included here is one TCR beta chain sequence, with context. Its antigen remains unknown. These data come from a study of cytomegalovirus exposure and HLA in healthy donors. Study-wide results and caveats: Later genetic work tied a missense DCLRE1C variant to beta-chain V and J trimming. Near-uniform donor sequencing depth was presumed by presence/absence analyses.

CDR1 SGHDT and CDR2 YYEEEE come from the germline V gene. This CDR3 spans 16 amino acids. Trimming removed 4 bases from V and 1 base from J; junction bases left unmatched: 9. Vbeta (60) and Jbeta (13) primers were used in the PCR. The authors' processing: Some 9.9 million of about 80 million unique TCR beta chains were shared, per a later count. The table came from immunoSEQ multiplex PCR; TCRdb's copy has only in-frame clones and leaves some out. V and J calls and clone size come straight from that table; D and trimming were deduced from the DNA. The sample carries approximately 160,000 clones, 68% recorded once.

The J gene is TRBJ1-2, the V gene TRBV5-6; 8 positions agree with TRBD1. The origin of this receptor is a man in his forties or fifties in good health and CMV-seronegative. Sequenced: PBMCs. Here the CDR3 reads CASSARDRYFNYGYTF. CDR3 sequence (DNA): TGTGCCAGCAGCGCGCGGGACAGGTACTTTAACTATGGCTACACCTTC.